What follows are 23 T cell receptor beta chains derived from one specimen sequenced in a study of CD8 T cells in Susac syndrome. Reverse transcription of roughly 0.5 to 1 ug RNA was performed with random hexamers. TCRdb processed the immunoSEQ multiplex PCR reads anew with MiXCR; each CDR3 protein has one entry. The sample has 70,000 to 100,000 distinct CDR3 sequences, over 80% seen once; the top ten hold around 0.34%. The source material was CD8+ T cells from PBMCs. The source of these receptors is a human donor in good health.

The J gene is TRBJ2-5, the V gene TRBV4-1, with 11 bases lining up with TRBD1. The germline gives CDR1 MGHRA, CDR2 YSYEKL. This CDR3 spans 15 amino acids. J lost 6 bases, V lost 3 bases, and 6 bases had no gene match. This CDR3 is CASSHGTGGLKTQYF. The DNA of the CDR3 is TGCGCCAGCAGCCATGGGACAGGGGGTCTGAAGACCCAGTACTTC.

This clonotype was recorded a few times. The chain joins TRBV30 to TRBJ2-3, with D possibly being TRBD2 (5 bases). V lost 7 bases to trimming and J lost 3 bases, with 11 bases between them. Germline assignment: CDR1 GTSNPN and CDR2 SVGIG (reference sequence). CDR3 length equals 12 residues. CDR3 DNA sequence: TGTGCCTCGGAGCGGTTGACAGATACGCAGTATTTT. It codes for CASERLTDTQYF. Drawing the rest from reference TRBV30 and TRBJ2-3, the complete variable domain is SQTIHQWPATLVQPVGSPLSLECTVEGTSNPNLYWYRQAAGRGLQLLFYSVGIGQISSEVPQNLSASRPQDRQFILSSKKLLLSDSGFYLCASERLTDTQYFGPGTRLTVL.

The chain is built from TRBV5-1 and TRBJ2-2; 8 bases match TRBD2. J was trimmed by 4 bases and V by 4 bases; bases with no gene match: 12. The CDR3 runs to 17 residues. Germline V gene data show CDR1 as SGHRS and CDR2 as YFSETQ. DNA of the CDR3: TGCGCCAGCAGCACCCGCGGCGTCGGGGGGGGCACCGGGGAGCTGTTTTTT. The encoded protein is CASSTRGVGGGTGELFF.

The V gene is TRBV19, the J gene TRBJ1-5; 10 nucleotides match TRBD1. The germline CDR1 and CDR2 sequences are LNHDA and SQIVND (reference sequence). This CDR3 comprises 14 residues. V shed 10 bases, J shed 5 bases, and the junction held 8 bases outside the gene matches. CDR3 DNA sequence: TGTGCCATAGGGACAGGGGTTACGCATCAGCCCCAGCATTTT. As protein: CAIGTGVTHQPQHF. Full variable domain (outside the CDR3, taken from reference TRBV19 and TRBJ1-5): DGGITQSPKYLFRKEGQNVTLSCEQNLNHDAMYWYRQDPGQGLRLIYYSQIVNDFQKGDIAEGYSVSREKKESFPLTVTSAQKNPTAFYLCAIGTGVTHQPQHFGDGTRLSIL.

CDR3 in amino acids: CASSEAGGLNTEAFF. The CDR3 region has the DNA TGTGCCAGCAGTGAAGCGGGGGGCCTGAACACTGAAGCTTTCTTT. This chain uses TRBV6-1 with TRBJ1-1, with D perhaps matching TRBD1 (6 bases). CDR3 size: 15 residues. Germline loops: CDR1 MNHNS, CDR2 SASEGT. V was clipped by 0 bases and J by 0 bases, with 8 bases between them.

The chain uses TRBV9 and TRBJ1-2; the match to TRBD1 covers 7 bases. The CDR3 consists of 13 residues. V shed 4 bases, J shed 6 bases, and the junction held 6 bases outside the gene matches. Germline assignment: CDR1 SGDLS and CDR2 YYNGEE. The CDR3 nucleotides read TGTGCCAGCAGCCCCGGGACAGAGGATGGCTACACCTTC. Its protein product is CASSPGTEDGYTF.

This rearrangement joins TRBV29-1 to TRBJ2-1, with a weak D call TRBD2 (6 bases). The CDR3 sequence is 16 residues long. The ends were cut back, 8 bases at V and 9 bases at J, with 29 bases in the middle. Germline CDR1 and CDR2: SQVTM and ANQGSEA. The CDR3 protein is CSSKEGLSPPQSEQFF. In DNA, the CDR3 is TGCAGCTCAAAAGAAGGACTAAGTCCCCCCCAATCTGAGCAGTTCTTC.

The CDR3 nucleotides are TGCAGCGTTCCCGCCGGGAGGGGCACTGAAGCTTTCTTT. Translation: CSVPAGRGTEAFF. The genes are TRBV29-1 and TRBJ1-1; tentative D call: TRBD1 (5 bases). Germline loops: CDR1 SQVTM, CDR2 ANQGSEA. V shed 5 bases and J shed 4 bases, with 14 bases lying between them. The length of the CDR3 is 13 residues. Combining the CDR3 with reference TRBV29-1 and TRBJ1-1 gives the whole variable domain SAVISQKPSRDICQRGTSLTIQCQVDSQVTMMFWYRQQPGQSLTLIATANQGSEATYESGFVIDKFPISRPNLTFSTLTVSNMSPEDSSIYLCSVPAGRGTEAFFGQGTRLTVV.

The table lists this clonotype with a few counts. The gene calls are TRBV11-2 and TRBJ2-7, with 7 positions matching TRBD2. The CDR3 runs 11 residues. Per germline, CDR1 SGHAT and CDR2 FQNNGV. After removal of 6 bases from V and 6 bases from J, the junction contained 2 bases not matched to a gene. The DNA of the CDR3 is TGTGCCAGCAGTCCGGGGGGCGAGCAGTACTTC. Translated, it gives CASSPGGEQYF.

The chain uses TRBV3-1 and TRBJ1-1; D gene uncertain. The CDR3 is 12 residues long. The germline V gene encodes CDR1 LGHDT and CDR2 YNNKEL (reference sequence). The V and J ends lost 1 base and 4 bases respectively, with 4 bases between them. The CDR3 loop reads CASSQVPTEAFF. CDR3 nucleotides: TGTGCCAGCAGCCAAGTCCCCACTGAAGCTTTCTTT.

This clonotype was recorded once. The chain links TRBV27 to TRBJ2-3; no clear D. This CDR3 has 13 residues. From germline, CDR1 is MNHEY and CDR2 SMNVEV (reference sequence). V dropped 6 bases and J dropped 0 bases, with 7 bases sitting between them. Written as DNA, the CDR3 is TGTGCCAGCAGCCTCTCTAGCACAGATACGCAGTATTTT. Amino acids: CASSLSSTDTQYF.

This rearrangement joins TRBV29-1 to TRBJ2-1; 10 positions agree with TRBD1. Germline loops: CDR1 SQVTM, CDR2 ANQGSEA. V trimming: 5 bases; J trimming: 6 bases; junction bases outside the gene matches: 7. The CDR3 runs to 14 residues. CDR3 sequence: CSVWGTGVSNEQFF. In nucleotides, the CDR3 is TGCAGCGTTTGGGGGACAGGGGTAAGCAATGAGCAGTTCTTC.

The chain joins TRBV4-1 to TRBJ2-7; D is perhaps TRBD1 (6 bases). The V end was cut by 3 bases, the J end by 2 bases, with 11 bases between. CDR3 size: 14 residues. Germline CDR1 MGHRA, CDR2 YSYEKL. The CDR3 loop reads CASSHEGGTYEQYF. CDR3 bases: TGCGCCAGCAGCCATGAAGGGGGTACCTACGAGCAGTACTTC.

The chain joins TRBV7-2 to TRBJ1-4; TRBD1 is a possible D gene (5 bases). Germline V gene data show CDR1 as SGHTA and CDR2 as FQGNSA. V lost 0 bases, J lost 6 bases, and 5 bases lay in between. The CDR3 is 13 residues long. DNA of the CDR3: TGTGCCAGCAGCTTAGCGGGGGATGAAAAACTGTTTTTT. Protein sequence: CASSLAGDEKLFF.

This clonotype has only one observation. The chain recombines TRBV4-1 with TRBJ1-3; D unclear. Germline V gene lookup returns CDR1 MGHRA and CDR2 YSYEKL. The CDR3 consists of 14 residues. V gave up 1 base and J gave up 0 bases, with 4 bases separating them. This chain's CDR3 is CASSQVFSGNTIYF. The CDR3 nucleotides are TGCGCCAGCAGCCAAGTCTTCTCTGGAAACACCATATATTTT.

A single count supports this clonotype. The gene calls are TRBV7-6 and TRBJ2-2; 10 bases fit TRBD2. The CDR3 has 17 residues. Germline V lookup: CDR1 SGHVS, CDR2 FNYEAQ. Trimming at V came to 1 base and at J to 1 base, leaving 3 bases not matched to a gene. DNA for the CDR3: TGTGCCAGCAGCTTAGTCCCTAGCGGGGGGAACACCGGGGAGCTGTTTTTT. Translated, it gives CASSLVPSGGNTGELFF.

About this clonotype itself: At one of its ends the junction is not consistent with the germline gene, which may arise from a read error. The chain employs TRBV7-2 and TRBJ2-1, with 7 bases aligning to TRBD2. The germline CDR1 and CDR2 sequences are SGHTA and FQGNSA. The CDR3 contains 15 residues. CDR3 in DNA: TGTGCCAGCAGTTTAGGGGCGGGGGACTGGAATGAGCAGTTCTTC. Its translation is CASSLGAGDWNEQFF. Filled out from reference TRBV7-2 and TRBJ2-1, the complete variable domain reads GAGVSQSPSNKVTEKGKDVELRCDPISGHTALYWYRQSLGQGLEFLIYFQGNSAPDKSGLPSDRFSAERTGGSVSTLTIQRTQQEDSAVYLCASSLGAGDWNEQFFGPGTRLTVL.

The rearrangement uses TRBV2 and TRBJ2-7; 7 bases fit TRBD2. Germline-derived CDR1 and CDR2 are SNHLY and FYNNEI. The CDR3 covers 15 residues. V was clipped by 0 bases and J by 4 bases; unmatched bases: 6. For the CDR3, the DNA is TGTGCCAGCAGTGAAGCGGGCAGGGAGGGGTACGAGCAGTACTTC. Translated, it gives CASSEAGREGYEQYF.

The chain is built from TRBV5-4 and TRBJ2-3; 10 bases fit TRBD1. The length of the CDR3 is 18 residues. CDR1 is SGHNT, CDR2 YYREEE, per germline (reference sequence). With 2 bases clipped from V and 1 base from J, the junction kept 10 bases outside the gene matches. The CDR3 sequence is CASSFGRWTGGGTDTQYF. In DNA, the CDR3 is TGTGCCAGCAGCTTCGGTAGATGGACAGGGGGAGGCACAGATACGCAGTATTTT. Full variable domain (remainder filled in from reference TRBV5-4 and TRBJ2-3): ETGVTQSPTHLIKTRGQQVTLRCSSQSGHNTVSWYQQALGQGPQFIFQYYREEENGRGNFPPRFSGLQFPNYSSELNVNALELDDSALYLCASSFGRWTGGGTDTQYFGPGTRLTVL.

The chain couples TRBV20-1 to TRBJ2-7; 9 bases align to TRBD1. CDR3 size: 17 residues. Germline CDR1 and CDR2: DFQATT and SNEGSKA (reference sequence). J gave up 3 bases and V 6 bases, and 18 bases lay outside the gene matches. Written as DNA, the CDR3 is TGCAGTGCCGTCCCCTCTAACGGGACAGGGATCGGCTACGAGCAGTACTTC. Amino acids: CSAVPSNGTGIGYEQYF.

CDR3 sequence: CASSDYIPGGYNSPLHF. In nucleotides, the CDR3 is TGTGCCAGCAGTGATTACATACCGGGAGGTTATAATTCACCCCTCCACTTT. The rearrangement links TRBV2 to TRBJ1-6; D uncertain. V lost 3 bases and J lost 4, with 16 bases in between. The length of the CDR3 is 17 residues. Looked up from germline, CDR1 is SNHLY and CDR2 is FYNNEI.

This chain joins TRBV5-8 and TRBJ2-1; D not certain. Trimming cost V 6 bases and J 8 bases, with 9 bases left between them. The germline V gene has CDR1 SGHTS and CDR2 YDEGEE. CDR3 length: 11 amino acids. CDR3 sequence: CASTLTDEQFF. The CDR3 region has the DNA TGTGCCAGCACCCTTACAGATGAGCAGTTCTTC.

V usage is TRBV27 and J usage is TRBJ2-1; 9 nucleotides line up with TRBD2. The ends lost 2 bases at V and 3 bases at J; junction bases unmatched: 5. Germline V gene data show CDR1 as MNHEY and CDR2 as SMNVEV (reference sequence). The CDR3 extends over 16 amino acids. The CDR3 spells CASSLDLAGIYNEQFF. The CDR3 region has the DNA TGTGCCAGCAGTTTAGATCTAGCGGGGATCTACAATGAGCAGTTCTTC.